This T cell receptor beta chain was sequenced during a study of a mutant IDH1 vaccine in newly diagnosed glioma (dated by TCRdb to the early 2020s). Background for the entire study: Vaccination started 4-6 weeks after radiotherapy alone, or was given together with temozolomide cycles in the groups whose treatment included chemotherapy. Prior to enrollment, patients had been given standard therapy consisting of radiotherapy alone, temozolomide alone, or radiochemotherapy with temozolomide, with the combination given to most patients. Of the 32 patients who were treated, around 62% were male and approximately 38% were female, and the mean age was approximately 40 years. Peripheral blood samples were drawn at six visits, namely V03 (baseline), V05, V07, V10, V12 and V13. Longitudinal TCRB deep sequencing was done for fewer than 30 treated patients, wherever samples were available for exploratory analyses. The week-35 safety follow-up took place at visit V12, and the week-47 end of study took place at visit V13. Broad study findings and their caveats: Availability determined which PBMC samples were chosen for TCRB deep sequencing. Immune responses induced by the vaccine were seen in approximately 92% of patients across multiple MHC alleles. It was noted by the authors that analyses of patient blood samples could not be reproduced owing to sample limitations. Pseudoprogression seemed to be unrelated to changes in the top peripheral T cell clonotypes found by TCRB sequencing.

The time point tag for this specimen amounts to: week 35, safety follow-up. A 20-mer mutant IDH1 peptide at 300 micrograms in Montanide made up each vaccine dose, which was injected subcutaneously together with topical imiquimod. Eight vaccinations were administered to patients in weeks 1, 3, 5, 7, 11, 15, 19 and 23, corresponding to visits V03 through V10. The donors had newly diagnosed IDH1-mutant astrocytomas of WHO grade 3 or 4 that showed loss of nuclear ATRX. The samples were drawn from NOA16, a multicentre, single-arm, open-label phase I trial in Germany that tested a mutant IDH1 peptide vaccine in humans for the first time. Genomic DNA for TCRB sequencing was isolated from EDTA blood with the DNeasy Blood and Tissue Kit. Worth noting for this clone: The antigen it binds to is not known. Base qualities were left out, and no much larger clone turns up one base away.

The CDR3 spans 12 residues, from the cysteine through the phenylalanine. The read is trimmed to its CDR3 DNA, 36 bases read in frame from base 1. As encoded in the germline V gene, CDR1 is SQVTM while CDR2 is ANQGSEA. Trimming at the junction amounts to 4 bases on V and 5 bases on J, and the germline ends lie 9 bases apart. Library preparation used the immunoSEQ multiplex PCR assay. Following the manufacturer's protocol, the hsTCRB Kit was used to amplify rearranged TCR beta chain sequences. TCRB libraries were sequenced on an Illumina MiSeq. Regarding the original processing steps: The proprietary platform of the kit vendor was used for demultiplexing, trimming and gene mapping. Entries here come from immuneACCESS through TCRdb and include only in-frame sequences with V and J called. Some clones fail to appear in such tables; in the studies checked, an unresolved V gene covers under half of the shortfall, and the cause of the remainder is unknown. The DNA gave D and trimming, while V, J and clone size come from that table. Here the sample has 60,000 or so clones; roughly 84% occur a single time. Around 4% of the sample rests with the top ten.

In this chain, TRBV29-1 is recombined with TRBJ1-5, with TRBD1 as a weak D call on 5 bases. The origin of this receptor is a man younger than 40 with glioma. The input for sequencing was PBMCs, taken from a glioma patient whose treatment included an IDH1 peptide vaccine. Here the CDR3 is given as CSVASQDQPQHF. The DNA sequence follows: TGCAGCGTTGCCTCACAGGATCAGCCCCAGCATTTT.